These 26 T cell receptor beta chains originate from one sample sequenced in a study of blood T cells in healthy people across ages (dated by TCRdb to between 2014 and 2016). Preparation of the library involved 5' RACE. For sequencing, an Illumina HiSeq 2500 was employed. A second PCR of roughly 6 to 11 cycles was run with a J-beta primer mix and a sample-barcoded 5' primer. The raw public data were reprocessed by TCRdb itself: fastp quality trimming at Q25, MiXCR clonotype calling, in-frame beta chains only. Merged by CDR3 protein, the rows form single entries marked with the most common genes and DNA. This sample comprises 600,000 to 900,000 distinct CDR3 sequences, roughly 26% of them detected only once. The ten largest make up 2.5% to 3.5% of the sample. The sample was also reused in another study, on T cells of mothers and their children.

Material: blood. Source of these receptors: a boy aged 10-17 years in good health.

This clonotype was observed a few times. The V and J genes are TRBV29-1 and TRBJ2-5; perhaps TRBD1 as D (5 bases). Trimming took off 7 bases at V and 5 bases at J, with 20 bases between the two ends. The V gene's germline CDR1 is SQVTM and CDR2 ANQGSEA. This CDR3 region has 14 residues. In nucleotides, the CDR3 is TGCAGCGCTCGGGTAGGGGCGGTCGACGAGACCCAGTACTTC. It is translated as CSARVGAVDETQYF.

This clonotype was seen a single time. The chain uses TRBV10-2 and TRBJ2-3; 8 bases fit TRBD2. The junction had 12 bases not matched to a gene; V was cut back by 2 bases and J by 2 bases. The germline gives CDR1 WSHSY, CDR2 SAAADI. This CDR3 contains 18 residues. In nucleotides, the CDR3 is TGCGCCAGCAGTGAGCCCCGGGGGGGCCCCCGGTCCACAGATACGCAGTATTTT. Translated, it gives CASSEPRGGPRSTDTQYF.

This clonotype was seen more than once but under ten times. The V and J genes are TRBV6-5 and TRBJ1-2, with 7 nucleotides matching TRBD1. Germline V gene sequence: CDR1 MNHEY, CDR2 SVGAGI. This CDR3 spans 16 amino acids. V lost 2 bases, J lost 4 bases, and 10 bases stayed unmatched. CDR3 in amino acids: CASSYRKKGQIYGYTF. The CDR3 nucleotides read TGTGCCAGCAGTTACAGGAAGAAGGGACAGATCTATGGCTACACCTTC.

This clonotype was seen many times. V gene TRBV20-1 combines with J gene TRBJ2-5; D may match TRBD1 or TRBD2 (7 bases each). CDR3 length: 13 residues. The V gene lost 6 bases and the J gene lost 5 bases, with 16 bases spanning the gap. From germline, CDR1 is DFQATT and CDR2 SNEGSKA (reference sequence). CDR3 in amino acids: CSARGGLSETQYF. As DNA, the CDR3 is TGCAGTGCCAGGGGGGGCCTCTCTGAGACCCAGTACTTC.

This chain links TRBV5-1 with TRBJ1-5, with D unclear. This CDR3 spans 14 amino acids. Germline CDR1 reads SGHRS; CDR2 reads YFSETQ. The ends were cut back, 2 bases at V and 7 bases at J, with 13 bases in the middle. CDR3 nucleotide sequence: TGCGCCAGCAGCTTCATACTAGGAGGGCAGCCCCAGCATTTT. It encodes CASSFILGGQPQHF.

This clonotype has more than one count but fewer than ten. The chain uses TRBV12-3 or TRBV12-4 and TRBJ2-7; TRBD1 agrees at 7 bases. The better agreement between TRBJ2-1 and the DNA end casts doubt on the J call. The CDR3 has 13 residues. CDR3 sequence (DNA): TGTGCCAGCAGTTTTGACAGGGACAATGAGCAGTTCTTC. Translating gives CASSFDRDNEQFF.

This clonotype was seen a handful of times. The chain has TRBV20-1 and TRBJ1-1, with TRBD1 matching 7 bases. Trimming at V came to 4 bases and at J to 0 bases, leaving 5 bases not matched to a gene. The germline CDR1 and CDR2 sequences are DFQATT and SNEGSKA (reference sequence). This CDR3 comprises 14 residues. This CDR3 is CSATRGGLNTEAFF. CDR3 coding DNA: TGCAGTGCTACCAGGGGGGGCTTGAACACTGAAGCTTTCTTT.

This clonotype was seen a few times. The chain recombines TRBV12-3 or TRBV12-4 with TRBJ2-2; 11 bases are shared with TRBD1. The CDR3 has 15 amino acids. V gave up 3 bases and J gave up 6 bases; unmatched junction bases: 3. The CDR3 DNA follows: TGTGCCAGCAGTTTGCCGGGACAGGGGGCCGGGGAGCTGTTTTTT. Translating it yields CASSLPGQGAGELFF.

This clonotype has just a few counts. The chain has TRBV5-1 and TRBJ1-1; weak D call: TRBD1 (5 bases). The ends were cut back, 4 bases at V and 3 bases at J, with 13 bases in the middle. The CDR3 contains 14 residues. The germline V gene has CDR1 SGHRS and CDR2 YFSETQ. The CDR3 sequence is CASSPRSGDTEAFF. The DNA for the CDR3 is TGCGCCAGCAGCCCCCGGTCGGGGGACACTGAAGCTTTCTTT.

The table lists this clonotype with many counts. V usage is TRBV20-1 and J usage is TRBJ2-1, with a weak D call TRBD2 (5 bases). CDR3 size: 13 residues. Trimming took off 0 bases at V and 7 bases at J, with 10 bases between the two ends. The V gene's germline CDR1 is DFQATT and CDR2 SNEGSKA (reference sequence). CDR3 protein: CSARDLRGNEQFF. As DNA, the CDR3 is TGCAGTGCTAGAGATCTTCGGGGTAATGAGCAGTTCTTC.

This clonotype was picked up a small number of times. The V gene is TRBV29-1, the J gene TRBJ2-3; D is uncertain. Germline CDR1 is SQVTM and CDR2 is ANQGSEA. This CDR3 is 11 amino acids long. V lost 6 bases to trimming and J lost 5 bases, with 9 bases between them. The CDR3 sequence is CSVLALDTQYF. The CDR3 bases are TGCAGCGTGTTGGCGCTAGATACGCAGTATTTT.

The V call is TRBV2, the J call TRBJ2-5; the D gene is possibly TRBD2 (5 bases). The germline CDR1 and CDR2 sequences are SNHLY and FYNNEI. The CDR3 contains 14 residues. Trimming pared 3 bases from V and 1 base from J, leaving 9 bases between. The CDR3 here is CASSDTTSQETQYF. The CDR3 nucleotides are TGTGCCAGCAGTGATACAACTAGCCAAGAGACCCAGTACTTC.

This clonotype was detected ten times or more. The rearrangement uses TRBV12-3 or TRBV12-4 and TRBJ2-5; weak D call: TRBD1 (5 bases). V was shortened by 6 bases and J by 5 bases, with 13 bases between the two germline ends. This CDR3 has 13 residues. The CDR3 nucleotides read TGTGCCAGCAGCCAGGGTCCCGGGGAGACCCAGTACTTC. It is translated as CASSQGPGETQYF.

The chain links TRBV12-3 or TRBV12-4 to TRBJ2-7; D possibly corresponds to TRBD2 (5 bases). The better agreement between TRBJ2-1 and the DNA end casts doubt on the J call. The CDR3 has 12 amino acids. The CDR3 sequence is CASSRARVEQFF. DNA for the CDR3: TGTGCCAGCAGTCGAGCGAGGGTTGAGCAGTTCTTC.

The chain employs TRBV14 and TRBJ1-2; D is uncertain. V lost 1 base and J 0 bases, leaving 9 bases between the germline ends. CDR1 SGHDN and CDR2 FVKESK come from the germline V gene. This CDR3 is 15 amino acids long. CDR3 sequence (DNA): TGTGCCAGCAGCCAAGCTCCAGGTTCTAACTATGGCTACACCTTC. Encoded protein: CASSQAPGSNYGYTF. Combining the CDR3 with reference TRBV14 and TRBJ1-2 gives the whole variable domain EAGVTQFPSHSVIEKGQTVTLRCDPISGHDNLYWYRRVMGKEIKFLLHFVKESKQDESGMPNNRFLAERTGGTYSTLKVQPAELEDSGVYFCASSQAPGSNYGYTFGSGTRLTVV.

The chain couples TRBV20-1 to TRBJ2-1, with D possibly TRBD2 on 6 matching bases. Germline-derived CDR1 and CDR2 are DFQATT and SNEGSKA (reference sequence). The CDR3 consists of 14 residues. Trimming took 3 bases from V and 4 from J, leaving 13 bases between them. Written as DNA, the CDR3 is TGCAGTGCTAGCGCTAGCGCCTTTTACAATGAGCAGTTCTTC. Amino acid sequence: CSASASAFYNEQFF.

This chain links TRBV10-1 with TRBJ2-7, with 10 bases matching TRBD2. V lost 7 bases, J lost 3 bases, and 12 bases stayed unmatched. The CDR3 is made up of 16 amino acids. The germline V gene encodes CDR1 WNHNN and CDR2 SYGVQD (reference sequence). CDR3: CASTKFLLAGDYEQYF. The CDR3, as DNA: TGCGCCAGCACCAAATTTCTTCTAGCGGGGGACTACGAGCAGTACTTC.

The rearrangement joins TRBV19 to TRBJ1-2; TRBD1 matches 8 bases. Germline V gene data show CDR1 as LNHDA and CDR2 as SQIVND (reference sequence). J lost 2 bases, V lost 7 bases, and 3 bases had no gene match. The CDR3 spans 13 residues. DNA for the CDR3: TGTGCCAGTAACGACAGGGGCAACTATGGCTACACCTTC. Translation: CASNDRGNYGYTF.

This CDR3 is CASNYLTGRTDTQYF. Written as DNA, the CDR3 is TGTGCCAGCAACTATCTTACAGGGCGGACAGATACGCAGTATTTT. This chain links TRBV12-3 or TRBV12-4 with TRBJ2-3; possible D gene TRBD1, 6 bases. This CDR3 is 15 amino acids long. Trimming removed 7 bases at V and 3 bases at J, with 17 bases between.

The chain has TRBV7-3 and TRBJ2-5; 10 bases line up with TRBD2. Germline values: CDR1 SGHTA, CDR2 FQGTGA. This CDR3 comprises 16 residues. V was pared by 5 bases and J by 5 bases, with 11 bases of the junction left unmatched. The CDR3 DNA sequence: TGTGCCAGCAGCCGGGAGCCGGGACTAGCGTTGGAGACCCAGTACTTC. This encodes CASSREPGLALETQYF. The full variable domain, rest sourced from reference TRBV7-3 and TRBJ2-5, is GAGVSQTPSNKVTEKGKYVELRCDPISGHTALYWYRQSLGQGPEFLIYFQGTGAADDSGLPNDRFFAVRPEGSVSTLKIQRTERGDSAVYLCASSREPGLALETQYFGPGTRLLVL.

The V gene is TRBV9, the J gene TRBJ2-5, with 9 nucleotides matching TRBD2. Germline V gene sequence: CDR1 SGDLS, CDR2 YYNGEE. CDR3 size: 16 residues. J gave up 2 bases and V 4 bases, and 9 bases lay outside the gene matches. CDR3 residues: CASSHRTSVPQETQYF. The CDR3 DNA reads TGTGCCAGCAGCCACCGGACTAGCGTCCCACAAGAGACCCAGTACTTC.

The chain has TRBV2 and TRBJ2-1; either TRBD1 or TRBD2 may fit D (5 bases each). The closer fit of TRBJ2-7 to the DNA end suggests the J call may be wrong. Germline CDR1 is SNHLY and CDR2 is FYNNEI. CDR3 length: 15 residues. The CDR3 bases are TGTGCCAGCAGAACCTCCGGGACCGCCTCCTACGAGCAGTACTTC. Residues: CASRTSGTASYEQYF.

This clonotype was recorded a few times. J is TRBJ2-5 and V is TRBV6-1; TRBD2 agrees at 11 bases. TRBJ2-1 explains the end of the DNA better; the J call may be wrong. Germline V lookup: CDR1 MNHNS, CDR2 SASEGT. The CDR3 totals 16 residues. CDR3 nucleotides: TGTGCCAGCAATCCGGGACTAGCGGTTCCCTACAATGAGCAGTTCTTC. Protein sequence: CASNPGLAVPYNEQFF.

Ten or more counts support this clonotype. The chain couples TRBV29-1 to TRBJ1-1, with a weak D call TRBD1 (5 bases). This CDR3 is built from 14 residues. The germline V gene encodes CDR1 SQVTM and CDR2 ANQGSEA. Trimming stripped 6 bases from V and 8 bases from J, with 22 bases between. CDR3 DNA: TGCAGCGTCCAATGGGAGGGACGCCGTGGGGAAGCTTTCTTT. Residues: CSVQWEGRRGEAFF.

The chain is built from TRBV27 and TRBJ2-3; 11 positions agree with TRBD1. Germline values: CDR1 MNHEY, CDR2 SMNVEV (reference sequence). V was clipped by 6 bases and J by 2 bases; unmatched bases: 10. The CDR3 length is 17 residues. The CDR3 region has the DNA TGTGCCAGCAGCCCAAGAGGGACAGGGGGGTACACAGATACGCAGTATTTT. It codes for CASSPRGTGGYTDTQYF.

There are a few counts of this clonotype. The rearrangement joins TRBV5-5 to TRBJ2-3; TRBD2 aligns across 14 bases. V lost 4 bases, J lost 2 bases, and 6 bases stayed unmatched. The CDR3 spans 17 residues. From germline, CDR1 is SGHKS and CDR2 YYEKEE (reference sequence). CDR3 protein: CASSTGLAGATTDTQYF. DNA of the CDR3: TGTGCCAGCAGCACGGGACTAGCGGGGGCCACCACAGATACGCAGTATTTT.